This TCR beta chain is from a study of control samples from healthy donors and cancer patients. The germline V gene has CDR1 SGHRS and CDR2 YFSETQ. V gave up 3 bases and J gave up 0 bases, with 12 bases separating them. The CDR3 runs 16 residues. This table comes from immunoSEQ multiplex PCR, and its TCRdb copy is limited to in-frame clones, with some not included. The repertoire holds approximately 160,000 clones, with about 93% as singletons. Sequencing input: blood. The receptor was derived from a woman younger than 45 in good health. This chain uses TRBV5-1 with TRBJ1-4, with TRBD1 as a possible D gene (6 bases). The CDR3 DNA reads TGCGCCAGCAGCTGGGGGGACACTTCAACTAATGAAAAACTGTTTTTT. This gives the protein CASSWGDTSTNEKLFF.